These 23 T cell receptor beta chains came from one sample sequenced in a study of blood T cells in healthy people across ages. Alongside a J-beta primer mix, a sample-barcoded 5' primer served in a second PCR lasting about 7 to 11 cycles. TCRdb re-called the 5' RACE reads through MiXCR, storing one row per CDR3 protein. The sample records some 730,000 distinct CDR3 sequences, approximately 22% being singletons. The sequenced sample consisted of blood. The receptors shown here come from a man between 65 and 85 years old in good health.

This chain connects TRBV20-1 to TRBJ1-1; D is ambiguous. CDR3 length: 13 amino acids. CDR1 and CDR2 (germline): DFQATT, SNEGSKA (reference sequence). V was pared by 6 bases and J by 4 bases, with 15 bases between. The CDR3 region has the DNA TGCAGTGCGTCGTTTCTGTGGGCCACTGAAGCTTTCTTT. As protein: CSASFLWATEAFF.

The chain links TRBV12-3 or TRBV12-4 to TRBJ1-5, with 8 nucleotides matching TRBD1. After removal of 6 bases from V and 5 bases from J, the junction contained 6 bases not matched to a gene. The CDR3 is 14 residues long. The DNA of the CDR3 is TGTGCCAGCAGCCCGGACAGGGACCATCAGCCCCAGCATTTT. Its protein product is CASSPDRDHQPQHF.

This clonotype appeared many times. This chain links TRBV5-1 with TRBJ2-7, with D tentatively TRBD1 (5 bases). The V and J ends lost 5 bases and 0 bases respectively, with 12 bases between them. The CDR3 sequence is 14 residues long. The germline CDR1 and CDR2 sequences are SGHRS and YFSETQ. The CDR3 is CASSLNRISYEQYF. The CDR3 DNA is TGCGCCAGCAGTTTAAACAGGATCTCCTACGAGCAGTACTTC.

CDR3 amino acids: CASREPSRGGDEQFF. CDR3 bases: TGTGCCAGCAGAGAACCATCCAGGGGAGGGGATGAGCAGTTCTTC. V usage is TRBV6-6 and J usage is TRBJ2-1; a weak D match, TRBD2 (7 bases). Germline CDR1 and CDR2: MNHNY and SVGAGI (reference sequence). The ends were cut back, 6 bases at V and 8 bases at J, with 20 bases in the middle. The CDR3 length is 15 residues.

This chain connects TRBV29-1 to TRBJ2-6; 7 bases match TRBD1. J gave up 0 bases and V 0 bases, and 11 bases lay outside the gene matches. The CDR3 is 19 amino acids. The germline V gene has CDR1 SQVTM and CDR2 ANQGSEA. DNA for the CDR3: TGCAGCGTTGAAGATCTTCCCCGACAGGGTCGCTCTGGGGCCAACGTCCTGACTTTC. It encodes CSVEDLPRQGRSGANVLTF.

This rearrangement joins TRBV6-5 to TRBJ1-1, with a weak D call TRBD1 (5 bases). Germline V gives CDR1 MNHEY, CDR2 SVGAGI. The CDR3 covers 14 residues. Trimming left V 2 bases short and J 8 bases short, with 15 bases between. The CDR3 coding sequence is TGTGCCAGCAGTTACCCGGGACTTTTTAAAGAAGCTTTCTTT. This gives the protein CASSYPGLFKEAFF.

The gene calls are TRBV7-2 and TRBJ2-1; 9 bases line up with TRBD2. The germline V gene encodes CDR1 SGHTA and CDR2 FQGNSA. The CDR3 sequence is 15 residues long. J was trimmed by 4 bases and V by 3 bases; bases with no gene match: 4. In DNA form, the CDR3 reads TGTGCCAGCAGCTTGACTAGCGGTCAGTACAATGAGCAGTTCTTC. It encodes CASSLTSGQYNEQFF.

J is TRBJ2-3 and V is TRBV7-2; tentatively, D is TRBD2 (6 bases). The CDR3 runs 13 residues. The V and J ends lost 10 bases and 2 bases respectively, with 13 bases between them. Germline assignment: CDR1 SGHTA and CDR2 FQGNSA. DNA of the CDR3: TGTGCCACCTCTAGCGCGATCACAGATACGCAGTATTTT. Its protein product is CATSSAITDTQYF.

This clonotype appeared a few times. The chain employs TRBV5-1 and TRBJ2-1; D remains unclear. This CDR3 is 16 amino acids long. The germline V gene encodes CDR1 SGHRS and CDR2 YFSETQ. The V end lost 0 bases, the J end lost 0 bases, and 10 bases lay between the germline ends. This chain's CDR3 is CASSLGHGRSYNEQFF. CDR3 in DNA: TGCGCCAGCAGCTTGGGGCACGGACGCTCCTACAATGAGCAGTTCTTC.

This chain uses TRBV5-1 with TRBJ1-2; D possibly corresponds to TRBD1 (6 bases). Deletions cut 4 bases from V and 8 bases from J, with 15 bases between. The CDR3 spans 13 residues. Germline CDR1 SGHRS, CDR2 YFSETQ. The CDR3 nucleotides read TGCGCCAGCAGCACCTTCGGACAGAGGGGCTACACCTTC. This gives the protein CASSTFGQRGYTF.

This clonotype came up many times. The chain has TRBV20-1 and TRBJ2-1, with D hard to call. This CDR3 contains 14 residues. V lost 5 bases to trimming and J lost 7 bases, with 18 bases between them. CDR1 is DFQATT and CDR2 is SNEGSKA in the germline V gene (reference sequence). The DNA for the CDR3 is TGCAGTGCTCCGGACGCCTTCGTCAGGAATGAGCAGTTCTTC. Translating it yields CSAPDAFVRNEQFF.

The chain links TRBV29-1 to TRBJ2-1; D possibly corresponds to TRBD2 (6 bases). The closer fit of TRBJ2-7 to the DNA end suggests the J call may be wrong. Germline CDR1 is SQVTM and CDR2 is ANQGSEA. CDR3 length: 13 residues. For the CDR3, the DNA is TGCAGCGTTAACTATGGGGCGGGGTACGAGCAGTACTTC. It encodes CSVNYGAGYEQYF.

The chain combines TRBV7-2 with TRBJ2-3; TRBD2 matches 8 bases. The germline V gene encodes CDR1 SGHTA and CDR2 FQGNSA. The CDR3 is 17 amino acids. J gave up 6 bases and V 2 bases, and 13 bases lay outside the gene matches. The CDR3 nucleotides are TGTGCCAGCAGCTTATCCGGGAGGGCGGGCGGAATGGATACGCAGTATTTT. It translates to CASSLSGRAGGMDTQYF. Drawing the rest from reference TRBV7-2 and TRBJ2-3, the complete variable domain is GAGVSQSPSNKVTEKGKDVELRCDPISGHTALYWYRQSLGQGLEFLIYFQGNSAPDKSGLPSDRFSAERTGGSVSTLTIQRTQQEDSAVYLCASSLSGRAGGMDTQYFGPGTRLTVL.

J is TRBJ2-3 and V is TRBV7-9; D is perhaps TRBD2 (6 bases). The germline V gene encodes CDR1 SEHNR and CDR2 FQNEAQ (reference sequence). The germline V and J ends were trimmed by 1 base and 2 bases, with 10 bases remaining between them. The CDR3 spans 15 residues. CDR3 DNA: TGTGCCAGCAGCTTAGACGCGGGATCCACAGATACGCAGTATTTT. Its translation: CASSLDAGSTDTQYF.

The CDR3 here is CASSARTSGSSYEQFF. In DNA form, the CDR3 reads TGCGCCAGCAGCGCGAGGACTAGCGGGAGTTCTTATGAGCAGTTCTTC. V and J are TRBV5-1 and TRBJ2-1; 13 bases align to TRBD2. The V and J ends lost 4 bases and 8 bases, in that order; junction bases with no gene match: 9. Germline loops: CDR1 SGHRS, CDR2 YFSETQ. The CDR3 is made up of 16 amino acids.

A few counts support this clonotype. DNA for the CDR3: TGTGCCAGCAGTGGGCAGGGTCACGGCCTACCATATGGCTACACCTTC. This codes for CASSGQGHGLPYGYTF. V and J are TRBV25-1 and TRBJ1-2; D is possibly TRBD1 (5 bases). CDR1 is MGHDK and CDR2 is SYGVNS in the germline V gene. The CDR3 covers 16 residues. Between the trimmed V and J ends, which lost 4 bases and 5 bases, there was a span of 20 bases.

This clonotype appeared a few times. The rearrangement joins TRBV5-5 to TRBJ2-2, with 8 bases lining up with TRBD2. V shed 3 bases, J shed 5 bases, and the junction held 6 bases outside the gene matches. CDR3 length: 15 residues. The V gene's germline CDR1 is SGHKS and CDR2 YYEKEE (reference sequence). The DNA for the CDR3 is TGTGCCAGCAGCTCAGGACTAGCAGGAACCGGGGAGCTGTTTTTT. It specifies CASSSGLAGTGELFF.

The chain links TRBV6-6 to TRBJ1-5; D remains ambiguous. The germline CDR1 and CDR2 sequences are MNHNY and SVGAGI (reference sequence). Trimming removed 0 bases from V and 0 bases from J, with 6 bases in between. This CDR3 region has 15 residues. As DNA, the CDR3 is TGTGCCAGCAGTTACTCTCTCAATAGCAATCAGCCCCAGCATTTT. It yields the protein CASSYSLNSNQPQHF.

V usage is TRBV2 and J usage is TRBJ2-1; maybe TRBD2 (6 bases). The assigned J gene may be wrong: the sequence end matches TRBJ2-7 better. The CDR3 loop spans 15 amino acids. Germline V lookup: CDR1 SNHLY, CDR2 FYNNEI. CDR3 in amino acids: CASSGRRGSGNEQYF. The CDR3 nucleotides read TGTGCCAGCAGTGGAAGGAGGGGCTCCGGTAACGAGCAGTACTTC.

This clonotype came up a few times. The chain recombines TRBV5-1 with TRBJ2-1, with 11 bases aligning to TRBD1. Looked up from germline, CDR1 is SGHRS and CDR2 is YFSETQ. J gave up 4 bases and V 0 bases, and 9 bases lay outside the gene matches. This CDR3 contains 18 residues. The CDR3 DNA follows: TGCGCCAGCAGCTTGGGCGGGACAGGGGGGACGATTTACAATGAGCAGTTCTTC. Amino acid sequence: CASSLGGTGGTIYNEQFF.

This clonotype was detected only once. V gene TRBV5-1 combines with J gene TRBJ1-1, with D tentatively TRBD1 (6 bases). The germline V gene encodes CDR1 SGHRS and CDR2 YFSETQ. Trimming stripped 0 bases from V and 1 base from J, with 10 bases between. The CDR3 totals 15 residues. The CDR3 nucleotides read TGCGCCAGCAGCTTGGTGGGGGGGGCGAACACTGAAGCTTTCTTT. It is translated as CASSLVGGANTEAFF. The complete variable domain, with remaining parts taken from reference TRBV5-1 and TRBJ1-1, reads KAGVTQTPRYLIKTRGQQVTLSCSPISGHRSVSWYQQTPGQGLQFLFEYFSETQRNKGNFPGRFSGRQFSNSRSEMNVSTLELGDSALYLCASSLVGGANTEAFFGQGTRLTVV.

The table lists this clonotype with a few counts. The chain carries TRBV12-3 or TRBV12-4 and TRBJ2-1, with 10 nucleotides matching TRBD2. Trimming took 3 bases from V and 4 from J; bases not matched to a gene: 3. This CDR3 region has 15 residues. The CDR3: CASSFQRGGYNEQFF. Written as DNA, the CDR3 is TGTGCCAGCAGTTTCCAGCGGGGGGGATACAATGAGCAGTTCTTC.

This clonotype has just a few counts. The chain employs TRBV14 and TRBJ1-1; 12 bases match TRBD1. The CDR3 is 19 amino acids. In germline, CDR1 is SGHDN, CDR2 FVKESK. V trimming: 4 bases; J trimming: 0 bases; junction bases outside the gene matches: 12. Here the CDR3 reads CASSRLAPGQGAMNTEAFF. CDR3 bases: TGTGCCAGCAGCCGCCTGGCCCCGGGACAGGGGGCCATGAACACTGAAGCTTTCTTT.